One and the same sample provided the 7 T cell receptor beta chains below, sequenced in a study of OX40 agonist ivuxolimab in advanced cancers. Data came from immunoSEQ multiplex PCR; TCRdb stores just in-frame clones and leaves some out. Altogether approximately 52,000 clones are present, roughly 84% being singletons, with the ten largest covering around 1.1%. The sequences come from CD4+ or CD8+ T cells sorted from blood, collected in a trial of the OX40 agonist ivuxolimab. The source is an adult with an advanced solid tumor such as melanoma, head and neck, liver or kidney cancer.

This clone has only one observation. V gene TRBV4-1 combines with J gene TRBJ2-7; 8 bases map to TRBD1. V was clipped by 0 bases and J by 0 bases; unmatched bases: 13. The CDR3 totals 19 residues. The germline gives CDR1 MGHRA, CDR2 YSYEKL. The CDR3 DNA reads TGCGCCAGCAGCCAAGATGGAGGGTGGGGGACAGGAGACTCCTACGAGCAGTACTTC. Translating gives CASSQDGGWGTGDSYEQYF.

The chain uses TRBV2 and TRBJ2-1, with TRBD1 matching 7 bases. The V gene's germline CDR1 is SNHLY and CDR2 FYNNEI. This CDR3 is built from 14 residues. Trimming took 6 bases from V and 4 from J; bases not matched to a gene: 6. CDR3 loop: CASSGTARYNEQFF. The CDR3 DNA reads TGTGCCAGCAGCGGGACAGCAAGATACAATGAGCAGTTCTTC. Complete variable domain (other parts from reference TRBV2 and TRBJ2-1): EPEVTQTPSHQVTQMGQEVILRCVPISNHLYFYWYRQILGQKVEFLVSFYNNEISEKSEIFDDQFSVERPDGSNFTLKIRSTKLEDSAMYFCASSGTARYNEQFFGPGTRLTVL.

The chain employs TRBV7-2 and TRBJ2-1; 12 bases match TRBD1. The V segment lost 5 bases and the J segment 9 bases; nucleotides outside the gene matches: 8. Germline V gene sequence: CDR1 SGHTA, CDR2 FQGNSA. The CDR3 is 15 residues long. The CDR3 nucleotides read TGTGCCAGCAGCGACGGGGACAGGGGGCGAGGTGAGCAGTTCTTC. It codes for CASSDGDRGRGEQFF.

The chain is built from TRBV28 and TRBJ2-7, with a possible D match to TRBD1 (6 bases). Germline-derived CDR1 and CDR2 are MDHEN and SYDVKM. The CDR3 is 11 amino acids. V lost 6 bases to trimming and J lost 4 bases, with 7 bases between them. In DNA form, the CDR3 reads TGTGCCAGCAGAGGACAGTACGAGCAGTACTTC. Residues: CASRGQYEQYF. The whole variable domain, filled in from reference TRBV28 and TRBJ2-7, reads DVKVTQSSRYLVKRTGEKVFLECVQDMDHENMFWYRQDPGLGLRLIYFSYDVKMKEKGDIPEGYSVSREKKERFSLILESASTNQTSMYLCASRGQYEQYFGPGTRLTVT.

The V call is TRBV4-3, the J call TRBJ2-3; 8 bases are shared with TRBD1. This CDR3 contains 16 residues. CDR1 is LGHNA, CDR2 YSLEER, per germline. V shed 0 bases, J shed 4 bases, and the junction held 6 bases outside the gene matches. The CDR3 region is CASSQDGTGASDTQYF. In DNA, the CDR3 is TGCGCCAGCAGCCAAGACGGGACAGGCGCTTCAGATACGCAGTATTTT.

The chain couples TRBV21-1 to TRBJ2-4; the D segment call TRBD1 is taken from the table without a DNA check. TRBV21-1 is a listed pseudogene. The CDR3 length is 19 residues. The CDR3 here is CASSPAGDRGLLGKNIQYF. CDR3 bases: TGTGCCAGCAGCCCAGCCGGAGACAGGGGGCTACTGGGCAAAAACATTCAGTACTTC.

This chain connects TRBV27 to TRBJ1-2, with D unclear. The germline V and J ends were trimmed by 6 bases and 0 bases, with 8 bases remaining between them. The CDR3 runs 13 residues. Germline CDR1 MNHEY, CDR2 SMNVEV (reference sequence). The CDR3 DNA follows: TGTGCCAGCAGGTCGGACGCTAACTATGGCTACACCTTC. This codes for CASRSDANYGYTF.